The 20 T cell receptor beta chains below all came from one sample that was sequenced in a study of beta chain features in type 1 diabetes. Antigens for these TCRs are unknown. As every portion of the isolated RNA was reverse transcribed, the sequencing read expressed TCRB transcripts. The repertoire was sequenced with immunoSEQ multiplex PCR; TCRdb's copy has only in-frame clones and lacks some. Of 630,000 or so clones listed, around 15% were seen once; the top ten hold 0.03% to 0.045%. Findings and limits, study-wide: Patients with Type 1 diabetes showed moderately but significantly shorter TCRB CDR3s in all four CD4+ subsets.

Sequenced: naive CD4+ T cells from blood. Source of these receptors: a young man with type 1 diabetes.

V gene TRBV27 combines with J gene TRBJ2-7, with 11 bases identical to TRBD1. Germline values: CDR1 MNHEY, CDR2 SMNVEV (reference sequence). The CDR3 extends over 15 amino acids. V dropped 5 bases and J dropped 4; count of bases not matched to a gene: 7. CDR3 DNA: TGTGCCAGCAGTCGTACCGGGACAGGGGGATACGAGCAGTACTTC. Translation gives CASSRTGTGGYEQYF.

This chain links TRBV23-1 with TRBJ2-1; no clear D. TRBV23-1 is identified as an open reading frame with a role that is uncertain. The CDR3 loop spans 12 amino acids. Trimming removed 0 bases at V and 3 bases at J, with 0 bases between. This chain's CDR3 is CASSQSYNEQFF. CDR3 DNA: TGCGCCAGCAGTCAATCCTACAATGAGCAGTTCTTC.

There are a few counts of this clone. CDR3 sequence: CACGGNYGYTF. In nucleotides, the CDR3 is TGTGCCTGCGGAGGGAACTATGGCTACACCTTC. The chain links TRBV30 to TRBJ1-2; the D is unclear. Trimming cost V 6 bases and J 2 bases, with 7 bases left between them. The germline V gene has CDR1 GTSNPN and CDR2 SVGIG (reference sequence). This CDR3 comprises 11 residues. Based on the CDR3 plus reference TRBV30 and TRBJ1-2, the full variable domain is SQTIHQWPATLVQPVGSPLSLECTVEGTSNPNLYWYRQAAGRGLQLLFYSVGIGQISSEVPQNLSASRPQDRQFILSSKKLLLSDSGFYLCACGGNYGYTFGSGTRLTVV.

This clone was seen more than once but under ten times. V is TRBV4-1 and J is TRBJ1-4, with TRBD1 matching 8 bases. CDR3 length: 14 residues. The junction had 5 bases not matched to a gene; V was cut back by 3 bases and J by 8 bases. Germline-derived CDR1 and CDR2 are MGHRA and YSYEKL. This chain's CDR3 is CASSQGQVREKLFF. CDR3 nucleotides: TGCGCCAGCAGCCAGGGACAGGTTAGGGAAAAACTGTTTTTT.

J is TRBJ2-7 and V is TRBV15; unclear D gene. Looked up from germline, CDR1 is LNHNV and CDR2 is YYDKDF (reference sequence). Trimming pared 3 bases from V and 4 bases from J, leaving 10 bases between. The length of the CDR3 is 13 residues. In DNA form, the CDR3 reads TGTGCCACCAGCAGCGCTGGGTCTTACGAGCAGTACTTC. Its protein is CATSSAGSYEQYF.

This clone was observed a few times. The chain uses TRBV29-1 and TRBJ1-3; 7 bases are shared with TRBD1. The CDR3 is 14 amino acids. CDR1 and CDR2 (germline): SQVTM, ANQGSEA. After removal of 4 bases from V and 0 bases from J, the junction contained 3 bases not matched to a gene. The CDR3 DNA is TGCAGCGTTGTGAGGGGGCTCTCTGGAAACACCATATATTTT. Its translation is CSVVRGLSGNTIYF.

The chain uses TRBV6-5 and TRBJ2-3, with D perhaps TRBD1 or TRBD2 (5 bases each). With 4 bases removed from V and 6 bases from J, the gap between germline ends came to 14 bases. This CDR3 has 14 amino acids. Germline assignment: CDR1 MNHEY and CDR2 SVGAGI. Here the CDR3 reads CASSWTRGWDTQYF. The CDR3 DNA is TGTGCCAGCAGTTGGACGAGGGGATGGGATACGCAGTATTTT.

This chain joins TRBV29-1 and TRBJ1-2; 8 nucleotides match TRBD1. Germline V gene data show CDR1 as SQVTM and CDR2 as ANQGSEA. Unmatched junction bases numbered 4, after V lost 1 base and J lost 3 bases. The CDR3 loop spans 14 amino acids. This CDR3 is CSVEAAGGDYGYTF. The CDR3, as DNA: TGCAGCGTTGAAGCGGCAGGGGGCGACTATGGCTACACCTTC. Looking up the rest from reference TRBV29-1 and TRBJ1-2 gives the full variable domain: SAVISQKPSRDICQRGTSLTIQCQVDSQVTMMFWYRQQPGQSLTLIATANQGSEATYESGFVIDKFPISRPNLTFSTLTVSNMSPEDSSIYLCSVEAAGGDYGYTFGSGTRLTVV.

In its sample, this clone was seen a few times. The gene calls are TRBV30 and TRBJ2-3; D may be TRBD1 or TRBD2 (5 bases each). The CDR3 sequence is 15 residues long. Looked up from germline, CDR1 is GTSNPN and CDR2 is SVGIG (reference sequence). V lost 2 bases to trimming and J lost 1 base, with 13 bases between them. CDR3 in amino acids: CAWSFGGIGTDTQYF. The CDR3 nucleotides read TGTGCCTGGAGTTTTGGGGGTATCGGCACAGATACGCAGTATTTT. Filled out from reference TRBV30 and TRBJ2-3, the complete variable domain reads SQTIHQWPATLVQPVGSPLSLECTVEGTSNPNLYWYRQAAGRGLQLLFYSVGIGQISSEVPQNLSASRPQDRQFILSSKKLLLSDSGFYLCAWSFGGIGTDTQYFGPGTRLTVL.

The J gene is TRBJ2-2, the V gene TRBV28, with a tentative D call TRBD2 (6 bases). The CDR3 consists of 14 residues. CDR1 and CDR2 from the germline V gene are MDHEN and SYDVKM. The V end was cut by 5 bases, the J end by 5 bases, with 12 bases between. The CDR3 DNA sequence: TGTGCCAGCAGTACGACTAGAAGGACCGGGGAGCTGTTTTTT. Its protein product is CASSTTRRTGELFF.

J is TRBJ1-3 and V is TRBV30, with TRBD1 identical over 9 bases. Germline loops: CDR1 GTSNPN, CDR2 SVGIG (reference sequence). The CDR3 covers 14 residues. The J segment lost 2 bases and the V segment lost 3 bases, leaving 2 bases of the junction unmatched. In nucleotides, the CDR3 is TGTGCCTGGAGACAGGGGGCGACTGGAAACACCATATATTTT. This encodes CAWRQGATGNTIYF.

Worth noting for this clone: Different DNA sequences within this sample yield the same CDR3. The CDR3 nucleotides read TGTGCCAGCAGCCTAGGGACAGGCTCCTACAATGAGCAGTTCTTC. It is translated as CASSLGTGSYNEQFF. The chain recombines TRBV28 with TRBJ2-1, with 8 positions matching TRBD1. The CDR3 has 15 amino acids. Trimming took 6 bases from V and 0 from J; bases not matched to a gene: 4. CDR1 MDHEN and CDR2 SYDVKM come from the germline V gene.

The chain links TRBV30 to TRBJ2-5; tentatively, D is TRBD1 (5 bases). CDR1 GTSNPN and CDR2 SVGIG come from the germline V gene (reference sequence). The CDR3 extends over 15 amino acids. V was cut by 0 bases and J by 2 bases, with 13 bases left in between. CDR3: CAWSVPRAGQETQYF. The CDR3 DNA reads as TGTGCCTGGAGTGTACCACGGGCAGGGCAAGAGACCCAGTACTTC.

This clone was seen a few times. The chain's CDR3 is CASSLTWTGGRETQYF. CDR3 DNA: TGCGCCAGCAGCTTGACCTGGACAGGGGGCAGGGAGACCCAGTACTTC. The chain is built from TRBV5-1 and TRBJ2-5; the match to TRBD1 covers 11 bases. The V gene's germline CDR1 is SGHRS and CDR2 YFSETQ. CDR3 size: 16 residues. The V and J ends lost 1 base and 5 bases, in that order; junction bases with no gene match: 7.

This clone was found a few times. The CDR3 protein is CASFSGSWAEAFF. Written as DNA, the CDR3 is TGCGCCAGCTTTTCGGGGAGTTGGGCTGAAGCTTTCTTT. The rearrangement joins TRBV10-2 to TRBJ1-1; D unresolved. The V end was cut by 8 bases, the J end by 6 bases, with 16 bases between. The germline CDR1 and CDR2 sequences are WSHSY and SAAADI. This CDR3 is built from 13 residues.

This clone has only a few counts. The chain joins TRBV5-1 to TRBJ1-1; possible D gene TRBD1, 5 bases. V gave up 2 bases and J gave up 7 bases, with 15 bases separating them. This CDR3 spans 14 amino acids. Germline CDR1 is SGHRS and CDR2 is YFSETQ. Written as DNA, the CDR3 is TGCGCCAGCAGCTTCCCGGGGGGACCGAGTGAAGCTTTCTTT. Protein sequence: CASSFPGGPSEAFF.

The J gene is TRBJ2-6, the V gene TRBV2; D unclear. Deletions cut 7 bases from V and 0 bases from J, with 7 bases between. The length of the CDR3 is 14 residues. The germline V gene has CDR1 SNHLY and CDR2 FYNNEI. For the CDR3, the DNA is TGTGCCAGCATGTTAAACTCTGGGGCCAACGTCCTGACTTTC. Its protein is CASMLNSGANVLTF.

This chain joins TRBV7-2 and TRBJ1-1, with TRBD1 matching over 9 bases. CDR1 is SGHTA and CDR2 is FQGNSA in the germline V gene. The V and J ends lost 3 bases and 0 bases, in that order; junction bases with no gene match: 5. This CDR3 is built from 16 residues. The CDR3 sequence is CASSFPGQGMNTEAFF. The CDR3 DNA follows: TGTGCCAGCAGCTTTCCGGGACAGGGTATGAACACTGAAGCTTTCTTT. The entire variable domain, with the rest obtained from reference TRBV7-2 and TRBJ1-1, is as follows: GAGVSQSPSNKVTEKGKDVELRCDPISGHTALYWYRQSLGQGLEFLIYFQGNSAPDKSGLPSDRFSAERTGGSVSTLTIQRTQQEDSAVYLCASSFPGQGMNTEAFFGQGTRLTVV.

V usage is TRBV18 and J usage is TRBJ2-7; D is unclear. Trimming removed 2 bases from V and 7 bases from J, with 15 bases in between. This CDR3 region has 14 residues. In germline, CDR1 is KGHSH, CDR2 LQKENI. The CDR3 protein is CASSPTDGIGEQYF. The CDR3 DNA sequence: TGTGCCAGCTCACCAACGGACGGAATTGGGGAGCAGTACTTC.

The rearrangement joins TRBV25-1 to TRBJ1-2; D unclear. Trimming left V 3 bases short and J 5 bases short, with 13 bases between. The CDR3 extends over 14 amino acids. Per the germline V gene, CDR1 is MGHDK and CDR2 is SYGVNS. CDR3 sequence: CASSDSRGPYGYTF. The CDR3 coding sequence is TGTGCCAGCAGTGATTCCCGCGGCCCGTATGGCTACACCTTC.